The clone carrying this T cell receptor beta chain was counted at least ten times. The data derive from a study of T cells in Graves' hyperthyroidism and ophthalmopathy. Study-wide context: At the time of initial diagnosis and before any treatment, peripheral blood was collected.

The CDR3 length is 14 residues. V lost 5 bases and J 3 bases, leaving 13 bases between the germline ends. CDR1 is SGHTA and CDR2 is FQGNSA in the germline V gene. The source material, RNA transcripts, was used to amplify TCR beta CDR3 regions. The HTBI primer set was used in a first-round RT-PCR of the TCR CDR3. TCRdb analysed the multiplex PCR reads with MiXCR anew, one entry per CDR3 protein. This sample carries approximately 100,000 distinct CDR3 sequences, 45% to 50% of them seen once, and the ten largest clones take approximately 27%. Each patient was aged 18 to 65 and had newly diagnosed hyperthyroidism of under 2 months' duration.

Sequencing was performed on blood. The chain joins TRBV7-2 to TRBJ2-5; the D gene is possibly TRBD1 (7 bases). The source of this sequence is a man aged 35-49 years with Graves' hyperthyroidism. The CDR3 loop reads CASSAGGRKETQYF. The CDR3 DNA reads TGTGCCAGCAGCGCAGGGGGGCGGAAAGAGACCCAGTACTTC.